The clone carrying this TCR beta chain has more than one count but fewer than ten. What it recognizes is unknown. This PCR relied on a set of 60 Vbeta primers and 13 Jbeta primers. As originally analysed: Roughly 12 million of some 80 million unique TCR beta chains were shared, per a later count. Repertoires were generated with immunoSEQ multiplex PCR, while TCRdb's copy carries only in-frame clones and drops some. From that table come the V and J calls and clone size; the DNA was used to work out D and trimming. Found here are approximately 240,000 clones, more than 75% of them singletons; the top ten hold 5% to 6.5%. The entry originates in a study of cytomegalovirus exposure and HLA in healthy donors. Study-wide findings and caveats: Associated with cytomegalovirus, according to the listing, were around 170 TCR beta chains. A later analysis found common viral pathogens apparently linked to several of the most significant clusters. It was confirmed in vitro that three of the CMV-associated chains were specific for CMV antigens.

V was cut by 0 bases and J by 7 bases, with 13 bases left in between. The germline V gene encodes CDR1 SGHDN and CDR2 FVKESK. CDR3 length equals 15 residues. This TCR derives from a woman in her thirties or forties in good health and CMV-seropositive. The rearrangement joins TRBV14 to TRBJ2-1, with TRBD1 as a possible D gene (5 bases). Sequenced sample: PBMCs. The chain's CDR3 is CASSQDRRVKNEQFF. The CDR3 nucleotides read TGTGCCAGCAGCCAAGATCGCAGGGTTAAGAATGAGCAGTTCTTC.